This is a list of T cell receptor beta chains from one sample in a study of memory CD4+ T cells and cytomegalovirus serostatus. Data came from immunoSEQ multiplex PCR; TCRdb stores just in-frame clones and leaves some out. The data show tens of thousands of clones, about 80% seen once. Sequenced: memory CD4+ T cells from blood. Receptors originate from an adult in good health and CMV-seronegative. Each CDR3 is given with its conserved first and last residue. Fields, in order: V gene, J gene, clone size, D gene, CDR3 DNA, CDR3 protein. The D gene is left open where the match is weak. Expanded clones get a size class; other rows say once, few or many, or leave the size out.

TRBV10-1	TRBJ2-2	-	-	TGCGCCAGCGGTCCCCCCGGCGGTACCGGGGAGCTGTTTTTT	CASGPPGGTGELFF
TRBV7-2	TRBJ1-4	-	-	TGTGCCAGCAGCGCCCAAGATGAAAAACTGTTTTTT	CASSAQDEKLFF
TRBV2	TRBJ1-2	medium-sized	-	TGTGCCACCCAAGGCAGATTGGGCTATGGCTACACCTTC	CATQGRLGYGYTF
TRBV10-3	TRBJ1-2	-	-	TGTGCCATCAGCCAACCCCGAACACCGTATACATGGGTATTC	CAISQPRTPYTWVF
TRBV19	TRBJ1-5	-	-	TGTGCCAGTAGTCCCTTGGGGGTTCGCAATCAGCCCCAGCATTTT	CASSPLGVRNQPQHF
TRBV13	TRBJ2-1	-	TRBD2	TGTGCCAGCAGCCCCCTAGGGAGCGGGAAGATGGCCTACAATGAGCAGTTCTTC	CASSPLGSGKMAYNEQFF
TRBV28	TRBJ1-3	-	-	TGTGCCAGCAGTTTACGGCCGAGCTCTGGAAACACCATATATTTT	CASSLRPSSGNTIYF
TRBV5-4	TRBJ2-1	few	TRBD1	TGTGCCAGCAGTTTCCGGGACAGGGGGTGGAGTGAGCAGTTCTTC	CASSFRDRGWSEQFF
TRBV6-1	TRBJ1-5	-	-	TGTGCCAGCATGTACAGGGGCAATCAGCCCCAGCATTTT	CASMYRGNQPQHF
TRBV5-4	TRBJ1-1	-	TRBD1	TGTGCCAGCAGCCCAGGGGGCTCGAACACTGAAGCTTTCTTT	CASSPGGSNTEAFF
TRBV10-3	TRBJ1-2	-	-	TGTGCCATCAGTGATAAGGGGGGGGCAGCCTATGGCTACACCTTC	CAISDKGGAAYGYTF
TRBV18	TRBJ2-7	-	TRBD2	TGTGCCAGCTCAAGTTGGGAGGGCCCCTACGAGCAGTACTTC	CASSSWEGPYEQYF
TRBV20-1	TRBJ2-7	-	TRBD2	TGCAGTGCTGGGGACTACTACGAGCAGTACTTC	CSAGDYYEQYF
TRBV7-2	TRBJ1-2	-	TRBD1	TGTGCCAGCAGCTACCTTATCCTGACAGGGATGCGCTACACCTTC	CASSYLILTGMRYTF
TRBV19	TRBJ2-2	-	TRBD2	TGTGCCAGTAGTGGGACTAGAGGAACCGGGGAGCTGTTTTTT	CASSGTRGTGELFF
TRBV27	TRBJ2-3	once	-	TGTGCCAGCAGTTTAAATGGGGGCATCGGGACAGATACGCAGTATTTT	CASSLNGGIGTDTQYF
TRBV30	TRBJ1-2	-	-	TGTGCCTGGAGTGCAAGGGTCTATGGCTACACCTTC	CAWSARVYGYTF
TRBV5-1	TRBJ2-6	few	TRBD1	TGCGCCAGCAGCGGAACAGGGGCAGGGGCCAACGTCCTGACTTTC	CASSGTGAGANVLTF
TRBV6-6	TRBJ2-1	-	-	TGTGCCAGCAGCCCCAGATGGGCAGGGACCTACAATGAGCAGTTCTTC	CASSPRWAGTYNEQFF
TRBV11-2	TRBJ1-2	-	-	TGTGCCAGCAGCCAGAATAGGGGGGGTATGGACTATGGCTACACCTTC	CASSQNRGGMDYGYTF
TRBV10-1	TRBJ2-7	-	TRBD2	TGCGCCAGCAGCGAGAGCGGGGGATCCTACGAGCAGTACTTC	CASSESGGSYEQYF
TRBV7-8	TRBJ2-2	-	TRBD2	TGTGCCAGCAGCTTACGGCGGGAGTTCACCGGGGAGCTGTTTTTT	CASSLRREFTGELFF
TRBV21-1	TRBJ1-2	-	-	TGTGCCAGCAGCAAAGCCAGGGGCTATGGCTACACCTTC	CASSKARGYGYTF
TRBV6-5	TRBJ2-2	-	TRBD1	TGTGCCAGCTGGACAGGGGGGACCGGGGAGCTGTTTTTT	CASWTGGTGELFF
TRBV7-9	TRBJ1-2	-	-	TGTGCCAGCAGCTTAACGCAGGAGTCCTATGGCTACACCTTC	CASSLTQESYGYTF
TRBV11-2	TRBJ2-5	-	TRBD2	TGTGCCAGCAGCTTAGAGAACGGGAGGGCCCTGGAGACCCAGTACTTC	CASSLENGRALETQYF
TRBV5-1	TRBJ2-3	few	TRBD1	TGCGCCAGCAGATTCGGGACAGGGGAGACAGATACGCAGTATTTT	CASRFGTGETDTQYF
TRBV4-2	TRBJ2-3	-	-	TGTGCCAGCAGCCAAGAGGGTCAGGGCACAGATACGCAGTATTTT	CASSQEGQGTDTQYF
TRBV5-8	TRBJ2-7	once	TRBD1	TGTGCCAGCAGCACTCTGACAGGGAGCTCCTACGAGCAGTACTTC	CASSTLTGSSYEQYF
TRBV5-1	TRBJ2-3	-	TRBD1	TGCGCCAGCAGCTCGGGAAACAGGGGGAGCACAGATACGCAGTATTTT	CASSSGNRGSTDTQYF
TRBV6-1	TRBJ2-3	-	-	TGTGCCAGCAGTGAAGCCCGCAGGGAACCAGATACGCAGTATTTT	CASSEARREPDTQYF
TRBV7-2	TRBJ1-2	-	-	TGTGCCAGCACCCCCGTCGGTGGATTAACGTATGGCTACACCTTC	CASTPVGGLTYGYTF
TRBV7-2	TRBJ2-7	-	TRBD2	TGTGCCAGCAGCTTAGTAGGGACTAGCGGGATGAGCTCCTACGAGCAGTACTTC	CASSLVGTSGMSSYEQYF
TRBV7-4	TRBJ1-1	-	-	TGTGCCAGCAGCTTAGTTAGACCGGTGAACACTGAAGCTTTCTTT	CASSLVRPVNTEAFF
TRBV27	TRBJ2-1	-	-	TGTGCCACCACCACTTTGACGGGAGATCGGGATGAGCAGTTCTTC	CATTTLTGDRDEQFF
TRBV5-6	TRBJ1-3	-	TRBD1	TGTGCCAGCAGCAGACAGGGCCCCGGAAACACCATATATTTT	CASSRQGPGNTIYF
TRBV6-5	TRBJ1-5	-	TRBD1	TGTGCCAGCAGTCGGACAGGGGACAATCAGCCCCAGCATTTT	CASSRTGDNQPQHF
TRBV21-1	TRBJ1-5	once	-	TGTGCCAGCAGCGAGGACCGGCATCAGCCCCAGCATTTT	CASSEDRHQPQHF
TRBV5-6	TRBJ2-4	-	TRBD1	TGTGCCAGCAGCTGGGACAGGGGGTCAAACATTCAGTACTTC	CASSWDRGSNIQYF
TRBV11-2	TRBJ2-7	-	-	TGTGCCAGCACCCGGGATGGGGGGCGAACCGAGCAGTACTTC	CASTRDGGRTEQYF
TRBV11-2	TRBJ1-1	once	TRBD1	TGTGCCAGCAGCCGAGGACAGGGGGGAGGAACTTTCTTT	CASSRGQGGGTFF